This TCR beta chain was recovered during a study of blood T cells in healthy people across ages. Combining a sample-barcoded 5' primer with a J-beta primer mix, a second PCR ran for about 6 to 11 cycles. Using its own MiXCR run on the 5' RACE reads, TCRdb lists one record per CDR3 protein. This sample carries about 1.6 million distinct CDR3 sequences, roughly 30% of them seen once, and the ten largest clones take roughly 10%. Every participating donor contributed 8 to 10 milliliters of peripheral blood through a draw. Looked up from germline, CDR1 is LNHNV and CDR2 is YYDKDF (reference sequence). The CDR3 length is 16 residues. V lost 0 bases and J 2 bases, leaving 13 bases between the germline ends.

This sequence originates from a woman aged 25 to 45 in good health. Sequenced material: blood. The genes are TRBV15 and TRBJ2-5; D is unclear. CDR3 in DNA: TGTGCCACCAGCAGAGATCGGGCAGGAGTTCAAGAGACCCAGTACTTC. This codes for CATSRDRAGVQETQYF.